This TCR beta chain appears in the sequencing data of a study of cytomegalovirus exposure and HLA in healthy donors. Of note for this clone: Its antigen is undetermined. The junction shows a germline mismatch at one end, possibly a read error.

Findings of the study overall: V- and J-gene trimming of TCR beta was linked (in a later analysis) to a missense DCLRE1C variant. In vitro, a few CMV-associated chains proved specific for CMV antigens.

The germline V gene encodes CDR1 ENHRY and CDR2 SYGVKD. The CDR3 contains 12 residues. Primers included in the PCR were 60 Vbeta and 13 Jbeta primers. The method was immunoSEQ multiplex PCR; TCRdb's version includes in-frame clones alone and lacks a portion of them. The table records 99,000 or so clones, about four fifths of them present only once. The sample taken for sequencing was PBMCs. The TCR sequence derives from a young man in good health and CMV-seronegative. This chain joins TRBV10-3 and TRBJ1-2; TRBD1 aligns across 7 bases. CDR3 sequence: CAISEPGQEGCF. In DNA form, the CDR3 reads TGTGCCATCAGTGAGCCCGGACAGGAGGGATGCTTC.